The 5 T cell receptor beta chains in this list originate from one sample, sequenced in a study of cytomegalovirus exposure and HLA in healthy donors. With 60 Vbeta and 13 Jbeta primers, the PCR was carried out. Produced via immunoSEQ multiplex PCR; TCRdb's table is partial and in-frame only. Its listing shows 60,000 or so clones. Sequenced input: PBMCs. The receptor source for this set is a woman between 18 and 29 years old in good health and CMV-seronegative.

This chain uses TRBV6-5 with TRBJ1-2, with 12 bases fitting TRBD1. This CDR3 is 15 amino acids long. Per germline, CDR1 MNHEY and CDR2 SVGAGI. Trimming at V came to 6 bases and at J to 7 bases, leaving 9 bases not matched to a gene. The DNA for the CDR3 is TGTGCCAGCAGGCCCCACGGGACAGGGGGCGGTGGCTACACCTTC. Its translation: CASRPHGTGGGGYTF.

The V call is TRBV18, the J call TRBJ2-3; TRBD2 matches at 8 bases. V lost 2 bases to trimming and J lost 0 bases; unmatched junction nucleotides: 10. The CDR3 covers 18 residues. Germline V CDR1 and CDR2: KGHSH, LQKENI. The CDR3 bases are TGTGCCAGCTCACCAATCCGTCGGGCGGGGGGAAGCACAGATACGCAGTATTTT. This codes for CASSPIRRAGGSTDTQYF.

The CDR3 DNA sequence: TGCAGCGTTGGGCAGGGGAGAGGGACTGAAGCTTTCTTT. Protein: CSVGQGRGTEAFF. The chain recombines TRBV29-1 with TRBJ1-1, with D possibly being TRBD1 (6 bases). Trimming removed 4 bases at V and 5 bases at J, with 14 bases between. The CDR3 spans 13 residues. The germline gives CDR1 SQVTM, CDR2 ANQGSEA.

The gene calls are TRBV18 and TRBJ1-1; 8 bases fit TRBD1. This CDR3 is built from 14 residues. Per germline, CDR1 KGHSH and CDR2 LQKENI. The V gene end was trimmed by 6 bases and the J gene end by 1 base; junction bases not matched to a gene: 4. For the CDR3, the DNA is TGTGCCAGCTCGCCGACAGGGGCGAACACTGAAGCTTTCTTT. Translating it yields CASSPTGANTEAFF.

This chain links TRBV6-5 with TRBJ1-3; 8 nucleotides agree with TRBD1. The CDR3 extends over 15 amino acids. The germline gives CDR1 MNHEY, CDR2 SVGAGI. Unmatched junction bases numbered 4, after V lost 4 bases and J lost 2 bases. CDR3 sequence (DNA): TGTGCCAGCAGTTTGTGGACAGGGACTGGAAACACCATATATTTT. This sequence encodes CASSLWTGTGNTIYF.